The sequence of this TCR beta chain was determined in a study of blood T cell repertoires in COVID-19. On the study more broadly: Spain, Italy and the United States supplied samples that represented acute and convalescent COVID-19. Nucleic acid was either cDNA or gDNA, and it came from T cells, B-cell-depleted T cells, or PBMCs.

The germline CDR1 and CDR2 sequences are SGHDT and YYEEEE. The CDR3 consists of 15 residues. The germline V and J ends were trimmed by 4 bases and 0 bases, with 11 bases remaining between them. Seattle researchers signed up patients amid active infection and tracked them longitudinally. In the original processing: By means of reference gene primer amplification, nucleated cell counts were estimated. Profiling relied on immunoSEQ multiplex PCR, and the TCRdb table lists in-frame clones only, not all of them. Clonal size and the V and J genes are those of that table, whereas D and trimming came from the DNA. The sample contains fewer than 200,000 clones, roughly 81% of which appear only once.

The TCR originated in a woman in her 50s with COVID-19, enrolled during active disease. The sample was peripheral blood. The chain links TRBV5-6 to TRBJ1-3, with a possible D match to TRBD1 (6 bases). CDR3 amino acids: CASSADRSSGNTIYF. Written as DNA, the CDR3 is TGTGCCAGCAGCGCGGACAGAAGCTCTGGAAACACCATATATTTT. Using reference TRBV5-6 and TRBJ1-3 for the parts outside the CDR3, the full variable domain is DAGVTQSPTHLIKTRGQQVTLRCSPKSGHDTVSWYQQALGQGPQFIFQYYEEEERQRGNFPDRFSGHQFPNYSSELNVNALLLGDSALYLCASSADRSSGNTIYFGEGSWLTVV.